This T cell receptor beta chain originates from a study of long-term antiretroviral therapy in people with HIV. Study-level information: A decade or so separates the oldest specimens from the later 2015 immediate-ART recommendation. Study-wide findings and caveats: Clones that had undergone expansion before ART dominated the repertoire at all time points. Information on adherence to ART, viral resistance or therapy changes was unavailable.

Running of the v3.0 immunoSEQ assay took place at survey level. Here immunoSEQ multiplex PCR was the method, and the copy in TCRdb shows in-frame clones only, minus some. Found here are about 16,000 clones, 88% of them singletons; the top ten hold around 12%. Points on this clone: Its target is not known.

V dropped 4 bases and J dropped 0 bases, with 9 bases sitting between them. The CDR3 spans 13 residues. CDR1 GTSNPN and CDR2 SVGIG come from the germline V gene (reference sequence). Sample: unsorted PBMCs, taken 0.7 years before starting antiretroviral therapy. This chain uses TRBV30 with TRBJ1-1; D uncertain. The receptor was derived from a middle-aged man with HIV. The CDR3 here is CAWNPGMNTEAFF. CDR3 coding DNA: TGTGCCTGGAATCCGGGAATGAACACTGAAGCTTTCTTT.